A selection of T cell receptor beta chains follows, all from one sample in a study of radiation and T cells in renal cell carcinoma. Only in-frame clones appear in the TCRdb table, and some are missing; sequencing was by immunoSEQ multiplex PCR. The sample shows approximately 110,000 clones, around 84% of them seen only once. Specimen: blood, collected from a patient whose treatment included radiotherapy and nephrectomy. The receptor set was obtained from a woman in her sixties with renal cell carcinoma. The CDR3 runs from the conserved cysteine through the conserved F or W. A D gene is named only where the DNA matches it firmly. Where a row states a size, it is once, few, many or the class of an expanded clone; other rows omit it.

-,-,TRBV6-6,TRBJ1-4,CASSYSRTANEKLFF,TGTGCCAGCAGTTACTCTCGGACAGCTAATGAAAAACTGTTTTTT
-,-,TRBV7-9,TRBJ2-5,CASSSGGSETQYF,TGTGCCAGCAGCTCCGGTGGATCGGAGACCCAGTACTTC
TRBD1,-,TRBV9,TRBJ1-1,CASSGTGVASLNTEAFF,TGTGCCAGCAGCGGAACAGGGGTCGCGTCTCTGAACACTGAAGCTTTCTTT
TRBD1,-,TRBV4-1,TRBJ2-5,CASSPLKGAQETQYF,TGCGCCAGCAGCCCACTTAAGGGGGCCCAAGAGACCCAGTACTTC
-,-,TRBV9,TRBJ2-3,CASSVGGDTQYF,TGTGCCAGCAGCGTAGGGGGAGATACGCAGTATTTT
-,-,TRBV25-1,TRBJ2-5,CASSELPRGEETQYF,TGTGCCAGCAGTGAATTGCCAAGGGGGGAGGAGACCCAGTACTTC
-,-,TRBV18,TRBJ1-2,CASSRVGADDGYTF,TGTGCCAGCTCCCGAGTAGGGGCAGACGATGGCTACACCTTC
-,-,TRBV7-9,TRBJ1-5,CASSLEGRGGFGNQPQHF,TGTGCCAGCAGCTTAGAGGGCAGGGGAGGCTTCGGCAATCAGCCCCAGCATTTT
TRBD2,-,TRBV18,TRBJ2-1,CASFGLAGSYNEQFF,TGTGCCAGCTTCGGACTAGCGGGCTCCTACAATGAGCAGTTCTTC
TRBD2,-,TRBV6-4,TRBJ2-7,CARASGGTMYEQYF,TGTGCCAGAGCCTCGGGGGGTACGATGTACGAGCAGTACTTC
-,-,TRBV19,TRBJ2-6,CASSIEGYSGANVLTF,TGTGCCAGTAGTATTGAGGGTTACTCTGGGGCCAACGTCCTGACTTTC
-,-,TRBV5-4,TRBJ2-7,CASSFEPRQRASYEQYF,TGTGCCAGCAGCTTTGAACCCCGACAGAGAGCCTCCTACGAGCAGTACTTC
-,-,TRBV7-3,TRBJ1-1,CASSLNGVGTEAFF,TGTGCCAGCAGCTTAAACGGGGTGGGCACTGAAGCTTTCTTT
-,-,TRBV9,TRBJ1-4,CASSILGAPNEKLFF,TGTGCCAGCAGCATCCTGGGGGCCCCAAATGAAAAACTGTTTTTT
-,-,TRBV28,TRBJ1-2,CASTESGVGYGYTF,TGTGCCAGCACTGAATCAGGGGTTGGCTATGGCTACACCTTC
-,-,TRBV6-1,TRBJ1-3,CASSEFGGASSGNTIYF,TGTGCCAGCAGTGAATTCGGGGGGGCTTCCTCTGGAAACACCATATATTTT
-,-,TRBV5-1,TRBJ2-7,CASSLFGAGPESYEQYF,TGCGCCAGCAGCTTGTTCGGAGCCGGTCCGGAATCCTACGAGCAGTACTTC
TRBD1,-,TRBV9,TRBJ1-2,CASSVGPGFAPGQGDYGYTF,TGTGCCAGCAGCGTAGGACCTGGGTTTGCCCCGGGACAGGGGGACTATGGCTACACCTTC
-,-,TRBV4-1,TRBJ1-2,CASSPRREIGMGGYTF,TGCGCCAGCAGCCCTAGAAGAGAGATCGGGATGGGGGGCTACACCTTC
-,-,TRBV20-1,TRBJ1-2,CSAAGDTF,TGCAGTGCTGCCGGGGACACCTTC
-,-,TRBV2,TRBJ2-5,CASSERKPQNKETQYF,TGTGCCAGCAGTGAAAGAAAGCCCCAGAACAAAGAGACCCAGTACTTC
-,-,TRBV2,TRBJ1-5,CASRDHSNQPQHF,TGTGCCAGCAGAGACCATAGCAATCAGCCCCAGCATTTT
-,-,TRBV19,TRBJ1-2,CASSIGAINYGYTF,TGTGCCAGTAGTATCGGAGCCATAAACTATGGCTACACCTTC
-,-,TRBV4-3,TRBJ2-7,CASSQAVWTYEQYF,TGCGCCAGCAGCCAAGCGGTCTGGACCTACGAGCAGTACTTC
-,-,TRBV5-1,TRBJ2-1,CASSLEDPTSYNEQFF,TGCGCCAGCAGCTTGGAGGACCCAACCTCCTACAATGAGCAGTTCTTC
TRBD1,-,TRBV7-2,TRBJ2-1,CASSINRGYNEQFF,TGTGCCAGCAGCATAAACAGGGGGTATAATGAGCAGTTCTTC
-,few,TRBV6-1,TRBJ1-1,CASSPNVGWDTEAFF,TGTGCCAGCAGCCCCAATGTGGGGTGGGACACTGAAGCTTTCTTT
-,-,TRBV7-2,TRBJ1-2,CASSLVSKSNYGYTF,TGTGCCAGCAGCTTAGTCTCCAAGTCTAACTATGGCTACACCTTC
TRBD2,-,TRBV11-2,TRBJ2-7,CASSLDPGLLSEQYF,TGTGCCAGCAGCCTTGACCCGGGACTACTCAGCGAGCAGTACTTC
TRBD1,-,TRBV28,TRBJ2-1,CASTRDSLYNEQFF,TGTGCCAGCACGAGGGACAGCCTTTACAATGAGCAGTTCTTC
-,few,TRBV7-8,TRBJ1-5,CASSLAGLHQPQHF,TGTGCCAGCAGCTTAGCGGGGCTCCATCAGCCCCAGCATTTT
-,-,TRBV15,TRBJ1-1,CATSPGTEAFF,TGTGCCACCAGCCCTGGGACTGAAGCTTTCTTT
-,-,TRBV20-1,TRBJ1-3,CSAAGGNTIYF,TGCAGTGCAGCTGGTGGAAACACCATATATTTT
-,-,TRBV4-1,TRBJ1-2,CASSLETGYGYTF,TGCGCCAGCAGCCTTGAGACAGGCTATGGCTACACCTTC
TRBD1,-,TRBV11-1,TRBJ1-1,CASSLGQGPLGAFF,TGTGCCAGCAGCTTAGGACAGGGGCCTTTGGGGGCTTTCTTT
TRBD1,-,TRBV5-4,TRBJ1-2,CASSLRTGKDYGYTF,TGTGCCAGCAGCTTACGGACAGGGAAAGACTATGGCTACACCTTC
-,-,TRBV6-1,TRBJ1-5,CASTDGMSNQPQHF,TGTGCCAGCACAGATGGCATGAGCAATCAGCCCCAGCATTTT
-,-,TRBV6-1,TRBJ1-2,CASSDSIYGYTF,TGTGCCAGCAGTGACAGCATCTATGGCTACACCTTC
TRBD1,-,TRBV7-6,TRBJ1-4,CASSLGQGLEKLFF,TGTGCCAGCAGCTTAGGACAGGGGCTAGAAAAACTGTTTTTT
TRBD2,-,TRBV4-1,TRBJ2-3,CASSRGASGAYSSTDTQYF,TGCGCCAGCAGCAGAGGTGCTAGCGGGGCCTACTCTAGCACAGATACGCAGTATTTT
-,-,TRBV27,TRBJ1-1,CASSLRPAMNTEAFF,TGTGCCAGCAGTTTGAGACCGGCAATGAACACTGAAGCTTTCTTT
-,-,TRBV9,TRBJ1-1,CASSVAPKNTEAFF,TGTGCCAGCAGCGTAGCTCCAAAGAACACTGAAGCTTTCTTT
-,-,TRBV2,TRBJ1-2,CASGQPREGTNYGYTF,TGTGCCAGCGGACAACCCCGCGAGGGGACTAACTATGGCTACACCTTC
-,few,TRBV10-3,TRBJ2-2,CAISEYDLNTGELFF,TGTGCCATCAGTGAGTACGATCTCAACACCGGGGAGCTGTTTTTT
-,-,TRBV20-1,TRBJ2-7,CSAPRAGEQYF,TGCAGTGCTCCAAGGGCGGGTGAGCAGTACTTC
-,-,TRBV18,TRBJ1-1,CASSPPGTGNTEAFF,TGTGCCAGCTCACCACCGGGTACAGGGAACACTGAAGCTTTCTTT
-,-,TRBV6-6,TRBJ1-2,CASSDRRGYTF,TGTGCCAGCAGTGACAGACGTGGCTACACCTTC
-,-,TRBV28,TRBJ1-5,CASKGRFYSNQPQHF,TGTGCCAGCAAAGGGAGGTTCTATAGCAATCAGCCCCAGCATTTT
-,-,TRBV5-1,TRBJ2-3,CASRRDGSSTDTQYF,TGCGCCAGCAGAAGAGACGGCTCTAGCACAGATACGCAGTATTTT
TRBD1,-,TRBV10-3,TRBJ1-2,CAISEGTAGYTF,TGTGCCATCAGTGAAGGGACAGCTGGCTACACCTTC